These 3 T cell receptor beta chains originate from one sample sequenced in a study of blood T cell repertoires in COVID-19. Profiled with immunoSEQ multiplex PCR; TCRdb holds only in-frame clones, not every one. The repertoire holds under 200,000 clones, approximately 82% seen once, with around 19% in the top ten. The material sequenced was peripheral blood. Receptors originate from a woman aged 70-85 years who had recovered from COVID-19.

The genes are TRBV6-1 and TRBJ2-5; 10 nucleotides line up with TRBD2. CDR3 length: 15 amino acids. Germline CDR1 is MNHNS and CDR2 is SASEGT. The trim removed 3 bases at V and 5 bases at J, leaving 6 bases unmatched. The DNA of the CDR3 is TGTGCCAGCAGTGAGGTAGCGGGGGGCCAGGAGACCCAGTACTTC. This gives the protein CASSEVAGGQETQYF.

The CDR3 loop reads CATSRGTVYNSPLHF. In DNA form, the CDR3 reads TGTGCCACCAGCAGGGGGACAGTTTATAATTCACCCCTCCACTTT. This sequence joins TRBV15 and TRBJ1-6; 7 bases match TRBD1. This CDR3 spans 15 amino acids. Losses at the gene ends were 3 bases for V and 4 bases for J; bases not matched to a gene: 3. Germline V lookup: CDR1 LNHNV, CDR2 YYDKDF (reference sequence).

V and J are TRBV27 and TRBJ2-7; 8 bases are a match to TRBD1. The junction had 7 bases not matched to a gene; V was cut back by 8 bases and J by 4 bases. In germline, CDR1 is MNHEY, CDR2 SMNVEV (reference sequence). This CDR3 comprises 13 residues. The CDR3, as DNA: TGTGCCAGCCAGGACAGGGCTCGGTACGAGCAGTACTTC. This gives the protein CASQDRARYEQYF.